This entry concerns a single T cell receptor beta chain. This record belongs to a study of T cell changes during pregnancy in multiple sclerosis. The protocol was immunoSEQ multiplex PCR, while the TCRdb copy is restricted to in-frame clones and leaves out a portion. The table has roughly 93,000 clones, about 92% seen once. The ends lost 4 bases at V and 0 bases at J; junction bases unmatched: 5. This CDR3 spans 16 amino acids. CDR1 and CDR2 (germline): ENHRY, SYGVKD. Material: peripheral blood, obtained after pregnancy. The chain joins TRBV10-3 to TRBJ2-2; 7 bases line up with TRBD1. The receptor comes from a female donor in good health, enrolled as a control in a pregnancy study. The CDR3 loop is CAISGSDRANTGELFF. As DNA, the CDR3 is TGTGCCATCAGTGGATCTGACAGGGCGAACACCGGGGAGCTGTTTTTT.